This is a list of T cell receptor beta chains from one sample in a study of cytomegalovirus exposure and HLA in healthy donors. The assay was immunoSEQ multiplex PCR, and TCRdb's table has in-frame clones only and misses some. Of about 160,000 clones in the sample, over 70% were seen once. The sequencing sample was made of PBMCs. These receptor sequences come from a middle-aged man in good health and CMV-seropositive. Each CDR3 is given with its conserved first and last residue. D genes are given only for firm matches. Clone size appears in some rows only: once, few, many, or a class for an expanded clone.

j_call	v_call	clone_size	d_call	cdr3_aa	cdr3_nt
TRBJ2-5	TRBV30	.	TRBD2	CAWSSPSGALSGQYF	TGTGCCTGGAGCTCCCCTAGCGGGGCCCTGAGTGGCCAGTACTTC
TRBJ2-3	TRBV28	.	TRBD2	CASSSPPGGGATDTQYF	TGTGCCAGCAGTTCCCCCCCCGGCGGGGGGGCCACAGATACGCAGTATTTT
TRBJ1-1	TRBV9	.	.	CASSVVAPTTEAFF	TGTGCCAGCAGCGTAGTAGCCCCCACGACTGAAGCTTTCTTT
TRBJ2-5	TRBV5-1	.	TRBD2	CASSFSGGPETQYF	TGCGCCAGCAGCTTTAGCGGGGGGCCAGAGACCCAGTACTTC
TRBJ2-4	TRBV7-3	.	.	CASSLVAGAQNIQYF	TGTGCCAGCAGCTTAGTGGCAGGGGCCCAAAACATTCAGTACTTC
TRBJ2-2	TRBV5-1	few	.	CASSFRLAENTGELFF	TGCGCCAGCAGCTTCCGATTAGCGGAGAACACCGGGGAGCTGTTTTTT
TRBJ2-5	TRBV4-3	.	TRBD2	CASSQATPLLAGAKGETQYF	TGCGCCAGCAGCCAAGCAACCCCTCTATTAGCGGGAGCGAAGGGGGAGACCCAGTACTTC
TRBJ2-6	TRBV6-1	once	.	CASRQGHSGANVLTF	TGTGCCAGCAGACAGGGCCACTCTGGGGCCAACGTCCTGACTTTC
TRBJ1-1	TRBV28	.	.	CASETVGGGTEAFF	TGTGCCAGCGAAACAGTGGGAGGTGGCACTGAAGCTTTCTTT
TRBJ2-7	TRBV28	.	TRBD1	CASSLAGGSSYEQYF	TGTGCCAGCAGTTTAGCAGGGGGCTCCTCCTACGAGCAGTACTTC
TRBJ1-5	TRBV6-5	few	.	CASSYEWNQPQHF	TGTGCCAGCAGTTACGAGTGGAATCAGCCCCAGCATTTT
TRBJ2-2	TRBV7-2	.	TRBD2	CASSLVSGRATGELFF	TGTGCCAGCAGCTTAGTCAGCGGGAGGGCCACCGGGGAGCTGTTTTTT
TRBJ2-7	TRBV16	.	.	CASSRQTGSSYEQYF	TGTGCCAGCAGCCGTCAAACTGGGAGCTCCTACGAGCAGTACTTC
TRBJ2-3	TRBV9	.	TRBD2	CASTASGGQASTDTQYF	TGTGCCAGCACTGCTAGCGGGGGCCAAGCTAGCACAGATACGCAGTATTTT
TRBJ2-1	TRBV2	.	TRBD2	CASSEAGRGELEQFF	TGTGCCAGCAGTGAAGCAGGGCGGGGGGAACTTGAGCAGTTCTTC
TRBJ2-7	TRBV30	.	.	CAWSKRDSYEQYF	TGTGCCTGGAGTAAACGGGACTCCTACGAGCAGTACTTC
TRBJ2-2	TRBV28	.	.	CASSFAGELFF	TGTGCCAGCAGTTTCGCCGGGGAGCTGTTTTTT
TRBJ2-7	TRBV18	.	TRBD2	CASSPPPGGYEQYF	TGTGCCAGCTCACCACCACCGGGAGGCTACGAGCAGTACTTC
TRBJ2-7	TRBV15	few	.	CATSRDGRGQYF	TGTGCCACCAGCAGAGATGGACGGGGGCAGTACTTC
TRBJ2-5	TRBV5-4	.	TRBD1	CASRTGGQETQYF	TGTGCCAGCAGGACAGGGGGCCAAGAGACCCAGTACTTC
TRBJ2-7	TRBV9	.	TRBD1	CASSPQGDAYEQYF	TGTGCCAGCAGCCCACAGGGGGATGCCTACGAGCAGTACTTC
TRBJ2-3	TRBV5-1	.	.	CASSLAGKFTDTQYF	TGCGCCAGCAGCTTGGCGGGAAAATTCACAGATACGCAGTATTTT
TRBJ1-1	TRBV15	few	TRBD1	CATSRDWTGSFF	TGTGCCACCAGCAGGGACTGGACAGGGAGTTTCTTT
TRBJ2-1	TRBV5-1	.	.	CASSFPDRYNEQFF	TGCGCCAGCAGCTTCCCCGACAGGTACAATGAGCAGTTCTTC
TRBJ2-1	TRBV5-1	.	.	CASRSPGDEQFF	TGCGCCAGCAGGAGTCCCGGGGATGAGCAGTTCTTC
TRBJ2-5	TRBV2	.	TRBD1	CASIERTGPQETQYF	TGTGCCAGCATTGAAAGGACAGGCCCACAAGAGACCCAGTACTTC